What follows is one T cell receptor (beta chain) and its context. TCRdb's copy holds only in-frame clones and misses some; the assay was immunoSEQ multiplex PCR. The sample consists of about 180,000 clones, more than 75% of them appearing once. The record originates from a study of blood T cell repertoires in COVID-19. This clonotype was obtained from a woman aged 25 to 45 who had recovered from COVID-19. Sequenced material: PBMCs or T cells enriched from blood (not recorded which).

CDR3 amino acids: CAISEGTSGRPASSLTGELFF. CDR3 bases: TGTGCCATCAGTGAAGGGACTAGCGGGAGGCCCGCTAGCTCTCTAACCGGGGAGCTGTTTTTT. V is TRBV10-3 and J is TRBJ2-2; 15 positions agree with TRBD2. J gave up 5 bases and V 3 bases, and 16 bases lay outside the gene matches. The CDR3 has 21 residues. The germline CDR1 and CDR2 sequences are ENHRY and SYGVKD.